One and the same sample provided the 29 T cell receptor beta chains below, sequenced in a study of beta chain features in type 1 diabetes. Of the isolated RNA, all was reverse transcribed, and so the sequenced material was expressed TCRB transcripts. TCRdb's table, derived via immunoSEQ multiplex PCR, lists solely in-frame clones and lacks some. This sample has under 450,000 clones, with over 13% found just once. The sequencing sample was made of naive CD4+ T cells from blood. The source of these receptors is a woman younger than 30 in good health.

The rearrangement links TRBV2 to TRBJ2-5, with D possibly TRBD1 on 6 matching bases. The germline V and J ends were trimmed by 6 bases and 5 bases, with 16 bases remaining between them. The CDR3 contains 14 residues. Germline assignment: CDR1 SNHLY and CDR2 FYNNEI. Here the CDR3 DNA reads TGTGCCAGCAGGGGATTGGGGGCCCGGGAGACCCAGTACTTC. Amino acid sequence: CASRGLGARETQYF.

The chain carries TRBV23-1 and TRBJ2-7, with D tentatively TRBD1 (6 bases). TRBV23-1 is labeled an ORF, and its function is uncertain. This CDR3 has 15 residues. CDR3 sequence reads: CARNRDNRKTYEQYF. CDR3 nucleotides: TGCGCTAGAAATCGGGACAACCGGAAGACCTACGAGCAGTACTTC.

The genes are TRBV15 and TRBJ1-1, with D hard to call. The V gene's germline CDR1 is LNHNV and CDR2 YYDKDF (reference sequence). The CDR3 consists of 17 residues. Trimming pared 0 bases from V and 1 base from J, leaving 15 bases between. CDR3 in DNA: TGTGCCACCAGCAGAGATGGCTTCGGCGGAACGAACACTGAAGCTTTCTTT. Its translation is CATSRDGFGGTNTEAFF.

In nucleotides, the CDR3 is TGTGCCAGCAGCTTAGCATTTCTGGACAGGGGCTACGAGCAGTACTTC. Its protein product is CASSLAFLDRGYEQYF. The chain uses TRBV7-9 and TRBJ2-7; TRBD1 agrees at 9 bases. The ends lost 0 bases at V and 3 bases at J; junction bases unmatched: 6. CDR1 SEHNR and CDR2 FQNEAQ come from the germline V gene (reference sequence). The CDR3 extends over 16 amino acids.

This clone was seen a handful of times. The genes are TRBV7-9 and TRBJ1-1; D is undetermined. V was shortened by 1 base and J by 0 bases, with 6 bases between the two germline ends. Germline V CDR1 and CDR2: SEHNR, FQNEAQ (reference sequence). This CDR3 spans 14 amino acids. The CDR3 DNA reads as TGTGCCAGCAGCTTAGTAAGCATGAACACTGAAGCTTTCTTT. It is translated as CASSLVSMNTEAFF.

This clone was detected a few times. The chain carries TRBV20-1 and TRBJ1-1; D call uncertain. Per germline, CDR1 DFQATT and CDR2 SNEGSKA (reference sequence). The V end was cut by 1 base, the J end by 8 bases, with 8 bases between. There are 11 residues in the CDR3. CDR3 DNA sequence: TGCAGTGCTAGAGTCCAGCGGGAAGCTTTCTTT. As protein: CSARVQREAFF.

This clone occurred a few times. The V call is TRBV28, the J call TRBJ1-5, with 7 nucleotides matching TRBD1. The CDR3 sequence is 15 residues long. V shed 6 bases and J 7 bases; nucleotides not matched to a gene: 12. Germline CDR1 MDHEN, CDR2 SYDVKM. CDR3 region: CASRPGTVVSQPQHF. In DNA form, the CDR3 reads TGTGCCAGCAGGCCCGGGACAGTGGTTAGCCAGCCCCAGCATTTT.

V gene TRBV7-2 combines with J gene TRBJ2-5; 12 bases fit TRBD2. Germline CDR1 is SGHTA and CDR2 is FQGNSA. There are 16 residues in the CDR3. J lost 5 bases, V lost 5 bases, and 9 bases had no gene match. CDR3 DNA: TGTGCCAGCAGCACGCTCCTAGCGGGAGGGCCGGAGACCCAGTACTTC. This gives the protein CASSTLLAGGPETQYF.

This chain connects TRBV9 to TRBJ2-3, with D possibly matching TRBD2 (6 bases). Trimming pared 2 bases from V and 5 bases from J, leaving 9 bases between. The CDR3 covers 13 residues. CDR1 SGDLS and CDR2 YYNGEE come from the germline V gene. In DNA form, the CDR3 reads TGTGCCAGCAGCGTTAGCGGACGAGATACGCAGTATTTT. As protein: CASSVSGRDTQYF. Using reference TRBV9 and TRBJ2-3 for the parts outside the CDR3, the full variable domain is DSGVTQTPKHLITATGQRVTLRCSPRSGDLSVYWYQQSLDQGLQFLIQYYNGEERAKGNILERFSAQQFPDLHSELNLSSLELGDSALYFCASSVSGRDTQYFGPGTRLTVL.

This sequence joins TRBV19 and TRBJ2-1; D gene uncertain. The V gene's germline CDR1 is LNHDA and CDR2 SQIVND (reference sequence). The V end lost 6 bases, the J end lost 1 base, and 7 bases lay between the germline ends. This CDR3 spans 13 amino acids. CDR3 coding DNA: TGTGCCAGTAGCTTAGTTTCCTACAATGAGCAGTTCTTC. Protein product: CASSLVSYNEQFF.

V and J are TRBV4-3 and TRBJ2-5, with TRBD1 identical over 8 bases. Germline V CDR1 and CDR2: LGHNA, YSLEER. The V and J ends lost 3 bases and 3 bases, in that order; junction bases with no gene match: 3. The CDR3 covers 14 residues. CDR3 loop: CASSQGQEKETQYF. CDR3 DNA: TGCGCCAGCAGCCAGGGACAGGAGAAAGAGACCCAGTACTTC.

The genes are TRBV30 and TRBJ2-2, with D hard to call. Between the trimmed V and J ends, which lost 3 bases and 6 bases, there was a span of 11 bases. Germline V gene lookup returns CDR1 GTSNPN and CDR2 SVGIG (reference sequence). This CDR3 comprises 13 residues. The CDR3 coding sequence is TGTGCCTGGAGAATTCGCTTAGCCGGGGAGCTGTTTTTT. It yields the protein CAWRIRLAGELFF.

J is TRBJ1-5 and V is TRBV30; D unresolved. Trimming shortened V by 2 bases and J by 0 bases, and 11 bases separated the two germline ends. CDR3 length: 15 residues. Germline V lookup: CDR1 GTSNPN, CDR2 SVGIG (reference sequence). CDR3 region: CAWSPGVTSNQPQHF. The DNA of the CDR3 is TGTGCCTGGAGTCCCGGAGTGACTAGCAATCAGCCCCAGCATTTT.

CDR3 DNA: TGTGCCAGCAGCCGGACTAGCGGGAGTGGTGAGCAGTTCTTC. It specifies CASSRTSGSGEQFF. This chain joins TRBV14 and TRBJ2-1; 13 bases align to TRBD2. CDR1 and CDR2 from the germline V gene are SGHDN and FVKESK. V trimming: 4 bases; J trimming: 9 bases; junction bases outside the gene matches: 3. This CDR3 region has 14 residues.

V gene TRBV29-1 combines with J gene TRBJ1-1; 7 bases agree with TRBD1. The junction had 10 bases not matched to a gene; V was cut back by 6 bases and J by 9 bases. The CDR3 extends over 12 amino acids. The germline V gene encodes CDR1 SQVTM and CDR2 ANQGSEA. As DNA, the CDR3 is TGCAGCGTCACGATCCGACAGGGCCAAGCTTTCTTT. It encodes CSVTIRQGQAFF.

In its sample, this clone was seen a few times. The chain links TRBV7-2 to TRBJ2-7; 12 nucleotides agree with TRBD2. Germline V gene sequence: CDR1 SGHTA, CDR2 FQGNSA. V was pared by 5 bases and J by 4 bases, with 3 bases of the junction left unmatched. This CDR3 spans 14 amino acids. CDR3 DNA sequence: TGTGCCAGCAGCCCTAGCGGGAGGGGGTACGAGCAGTACTTC. Translation gives CASSPSGRGYEQYF.

The V gene is TRBV7-2, the J gene TRBJ2-5; possibly TRBD1 for D (5 bases). Germline-derived CDR1 and CDR2 are SGHTA and FQGNSA. CDR3 length: 14 amino acids. Trimming shortened V by 3 bases and J by 4 bases, and 12 bases separated the two germline ends. CDR3 amino acids: CASSFSGQGETQYF. For the CDR3, the DNA is TGTGCCAGCAGCTTTTCAGGGCAGGGAGAGACCCAGTACTTC.

This chain joins TRBV28 and TRBJ2-1; unclear D gene. V dropped 5 bases and J dropped 7 bases, with 12 bases sitting between them. Germline assignment: CDR1 MDHEN and CDR2 SYDVKM. The CDR3 consists of 13 residues. CDR3 sequence (DNA): TGTGCCAGCAGTATGCCCCCTCGGAATGAGCAGTTCTTC. Residues: CASSMPPRNEQFF.

There are a few counts of this clone. The rearrangement links TRBV19 to TRBJ2-1; a possible D gene is TRBD2 (6 bases). This CDR3 has 16 residues. V was trimmed by 7 bases and J by 3 bases, leaving 19 bases between them. The germline V gene has CDR1 LNHDA and CDR2 SQIVND (reference sequence). This CDR3 is CASIDTSRRYYNEQFF. The CDR3 DNA follows: TGTGCCAGTATAGACACTAGCCGAAGGTACTACAATGAGCAGTTCTTC.

This clone has more than one count but fewer than ten. This rearrangement joins TRBV7-9 to TRBJ1-1; TRBD1 is a possible D gene (5 bases). Germline lookup yields CDR1 SEHNR and CDR2 FQNEAQ (reference sequence). V was clipped by 4 bases and J by 6 bases, with 9 bases between them. The length of the CDR3 is 12 residues. CDR3 region: CASSSRDSEAFF. The CDR3 DNA is TGTGCCAGCAGCTCCCGGGACTCTGAAGCTTTCTTT. The full variable domain, its missing parts supplied by reference TRBV7-9 and TRBJ1-1, is DTGVSQNPRHKITKRGQNVTFRCDPISEHNRLYWYRQTLGQGPEFLTYFQNEAQLEKSRLLSDRFSAERPKGSFSTLEIQRTEQGDSAMYLCASSSRDSEAFFGQGTRLTVV.

The chain is built from TRBV7-9 and TRBJ1-4; TRBD1 is a possible D gene (5 bases). CDR3 length equals 16 residues. CDR1 is SEHNR, CDR2 FQNEAQ, per germline (reference sequence). V was shortened by 5 bases and J by 1 base, with 14 bases between the two germline ends. The CDR3 spells CASSPRIDRTNEKLFF. The CDR3, as DNA: TGTGCCAGCAGCCCACGAATCGACAGAACTAATGAAAAACTGTTTTTT.

This clone was seen a few times. This chain uses TRBV7-9 with TRBJ2-7, with a tentative D call TRBD1 (5 bases). CDR1 SEHNR and CDR2 FQNEAQ come from the germline V gene (reference sequence). The CDR3 has 14 amino acids. The ends were cut back, 6 bases at V and 3 bases at J, with 15 bases in the middle. The CDR3 nucleotides read TGTGCCAGCAGTGGACACCGCCTCCTCTACGAGCAGTACTTC. This encodes CASSGHRLLYEQYF.

The chain joins TRBV29-1 to TRBJ1-4; D possibly corresponds to TRBD1 (5 bases). Germline V CDR1 and CDR2: SQVTM, ANQGSEA. Trimming left V 5 bases short and J 2 bases short, with 15 bases between. The CDR3 runs 15 residues. CDR3 nucleotide sequence: TGCAGCGTTCGACAGCGTTTATACACTAATGAAAAACTGTTTTTT. Translation gives CSVRQRLYTNEKLFF.

This clone was detected a few times. The conserved phenylalanine or tryptophan normally closing the CDR3 is absent here, so this likely arose from a read error. The limits of the CDR3 on the DNA are not certain, so only TCRdb's listed CDR3 is given. The chain carries TRBV28 and TRBJ2-4; the DNA was not compared with TRBD1, the D call given in the table. The CDR3 spans 11 amino acids, including both terminal residues. Per germline, CDR1 MDHEN and CDR2 SYDVKM. CDR3: CASRGQSQVWV.

The rearrangement links TRBV7-8 to TRBJ2-1, with 8 positions matching TRBD2. Germline V gene sequence: CDR1 SGHVS, CDR2 FQNEAQ. The CDR3 length is 16 residues. V was pared by 1 base and J by 5 bases, with 7 bases of the junction left unmatched. CDR3 sequence (DNA): TGTGCCAGCAGCTTAGTAGGCACTAGCGGTGACAATGAGCAGTTCTTC. Its translation: CASSLVGTSGDNEQFF.

The J gene is TRBJ2-1, the V gene TRBV2, with D possibly matching TRBD2 (6 bases). The V end was cut by 5 bases, the J end by 7 bases, with 18 bases between. This CDR3 is built from 15 residues. In germline, CDR1 is SNHLY, CDR2 FYNNEI. The CDR3 loop is CASSTTPGGRNEQFF. For the CDR3, the DNA is TGTGCCAGCAGTACTACGCCAGGAGGGAGGAATGAGCAGTTCTTC.

The chain is built from TRBV9 and TRBJ2-1; D is unresolved. The CDR3 is 15 residues long. The germline V gene encodes CDR1 SGDLS and CDR2 YYNGEE. V was cut by 3 bases and J by 6 bases, with 16 bases left in between. CDR3 sequence: CASSATADRVNEQFF. The CDR3 region has the DNA TGTGCCAGCAGCGCGACGGCGGATCGGGTCAATGAGCAGTTCTTC.

In its sample, this clone was seen a few times. V gene TRBV30 combines with J gene TRBJ1-1; 7 bases fit TRBD1. The ends lost 0 bases at V and 5 bases at J; junction bases unmatched: 15. The germline V gene has CDR1 GTSNPN and CDR2 SVGIG (reference sequence). The CDR3 totals 17 residues. DNA for the CDR3: TGTGCCTGGAGTGTCACAAGATTTTTTCGACAGGGAACTGAAGCTTTCTTT. Its translation: CAWSVTRFFRQGTEAFF.

J is TRBJ2-1 and V is TRBV15, with 11 nucleotides matching TRBD2. From germline, CDR1 is LNHNV and CDR2 YYDKDF (reference sequence). The CDR3 consists of 17 residues. Germline trimming cut 0 bases from V and 4 bases from J; bases unmatched to any gene: 5. The CDR3 DNA reads as TGTGCCACCAGCAGAGATAAAATAGCGGGAGGGTACAATGAGCAGTTCTTC. Amino acid sequence: CATSRDKIAGGYNEQFF. The complete variable domain, with remaining parts taken from reference TRBV15 and TRBJ2-1, reads DAMVIQNPRYQVTQFGKPVTLSCSQTLNHNVMYWYQQKSSQAPKLLFHYYDKDFNNEADTPDNFQSRRPNTSFCFLDIRSPGLGDTAMYLCATSRDKIAGGYNEQFFGPGTRLTVL.